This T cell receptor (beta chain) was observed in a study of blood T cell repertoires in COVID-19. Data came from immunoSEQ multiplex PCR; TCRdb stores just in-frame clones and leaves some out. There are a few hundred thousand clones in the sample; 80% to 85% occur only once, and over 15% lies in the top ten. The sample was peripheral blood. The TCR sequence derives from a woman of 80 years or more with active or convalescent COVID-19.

The CDR3 here is CASSGSGGQETQYF. As DNA, the CDR3 is TGTGCCAGCAGTGGTAGCGGGGGCCAAGAGACCCAGTACTTC. The J gene is TRBJ2-5, the V gene TRBV6-2 or TRBV6-3, with 9 bases that match TRBD2. With 5 bases clipped from V and 1 base from J, the junction kept 2 bases outside the gene matches. In germline, CDR1 is MNHEY, CDR2 SVGEGT. The CDR3 is 14 amino acids.